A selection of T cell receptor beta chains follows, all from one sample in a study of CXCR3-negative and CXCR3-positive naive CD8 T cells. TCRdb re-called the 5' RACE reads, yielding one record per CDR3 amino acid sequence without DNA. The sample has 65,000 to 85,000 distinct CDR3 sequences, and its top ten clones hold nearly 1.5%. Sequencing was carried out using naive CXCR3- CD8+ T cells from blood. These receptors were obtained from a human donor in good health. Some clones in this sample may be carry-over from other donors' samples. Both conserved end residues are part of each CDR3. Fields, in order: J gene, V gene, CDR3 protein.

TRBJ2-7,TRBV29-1,CSVGESDYEQYF
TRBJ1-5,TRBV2,CASSGSSSQPQHF
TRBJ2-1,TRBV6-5,CASSLRTTLSNEQFF
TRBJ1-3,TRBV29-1,CSVKDSSSGNTIYF
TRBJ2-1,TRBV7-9,CASSLEGANEQFF
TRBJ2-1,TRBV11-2,CASSPPGTGVNEQFF
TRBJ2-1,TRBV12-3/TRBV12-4,CASSPRLAGGPVNVFDEQFF
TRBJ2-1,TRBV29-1,CSVEDGSHNEQFF
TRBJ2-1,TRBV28,CASGPPWVEISDEQFF
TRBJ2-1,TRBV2,CASCPGGGAYNEQFF
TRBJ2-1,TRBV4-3,CASSQDSGAGGWNEQFF
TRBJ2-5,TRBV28,CASSPSGSGYNEQFF
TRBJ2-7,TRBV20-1,CSAPQGVYEQYF
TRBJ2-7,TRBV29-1,CSVETSVGSYEQYF
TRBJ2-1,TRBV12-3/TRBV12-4,CASSLVGTSYNEQFF
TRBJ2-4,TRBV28,CASHRADKNIQYF
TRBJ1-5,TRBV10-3,CAISESKTGNQPQHF
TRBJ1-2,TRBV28,CATNTPRQGFLDGYTF
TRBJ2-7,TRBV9,CASSQGLVSLEQYF
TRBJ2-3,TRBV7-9,CASSFGLAGPDTQYF
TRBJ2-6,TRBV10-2,CASIPTGPKHPGANVLTF
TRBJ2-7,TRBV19,CASSIPSDGTYEQYF
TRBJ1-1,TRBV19,CASSIIGVSDTEAFF
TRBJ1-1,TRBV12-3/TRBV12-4,CASSLTAEAFF
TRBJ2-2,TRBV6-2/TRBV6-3,CASSHGQDDYANTGELFF
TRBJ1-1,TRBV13,CASSASDRGPEAFF
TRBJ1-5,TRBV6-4,CASSYTGLNNQPQHF
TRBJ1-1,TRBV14,CASSRETGGDTEAFF
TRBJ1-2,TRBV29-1,CSVDQEGIYGYTF
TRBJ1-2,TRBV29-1,CSVWGYDRGGNYGYTF
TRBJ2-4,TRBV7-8,CASSARSGGSKNIQYF
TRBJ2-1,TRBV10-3,CAISEGGLNNEQFF
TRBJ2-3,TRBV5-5,CASSRTGSSTDTQYF
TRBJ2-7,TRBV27,CASSLSLPYEQYF
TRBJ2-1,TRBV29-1,CSGRDYNEQFF
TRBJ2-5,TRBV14,CASSREETQYF
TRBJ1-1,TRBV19,CASSIRTAKATF
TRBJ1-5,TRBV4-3,CASSHRDRDNQPQHF
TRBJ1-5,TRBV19,CATRDWDSNQPQHF
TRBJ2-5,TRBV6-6,CASGGWQETQYF
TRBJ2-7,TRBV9,CASSVAGSTYEQYF
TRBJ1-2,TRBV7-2,CASSFWEFRGQGIRYYGYTF
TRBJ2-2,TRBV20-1,CSARERAANTGELFF
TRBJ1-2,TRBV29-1,CSVADYYGYTF